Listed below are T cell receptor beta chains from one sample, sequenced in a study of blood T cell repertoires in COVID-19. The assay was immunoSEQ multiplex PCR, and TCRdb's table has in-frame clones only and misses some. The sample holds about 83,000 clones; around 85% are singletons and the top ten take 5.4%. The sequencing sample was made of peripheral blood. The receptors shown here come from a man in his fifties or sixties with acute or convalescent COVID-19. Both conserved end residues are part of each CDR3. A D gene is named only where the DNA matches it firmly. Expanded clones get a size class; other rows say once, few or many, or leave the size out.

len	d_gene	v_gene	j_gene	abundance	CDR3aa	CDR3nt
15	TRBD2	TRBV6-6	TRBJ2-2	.	CASSSTSGATGELFF	TGTGCCAGCAGTTCGACTAGCGGGGCAACCGGGGAGCTGTTTTTT
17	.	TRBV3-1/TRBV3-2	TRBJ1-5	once	CASSPSDSGASNQPQHF	TGTGCCAGCAGCCCATCGGACAGTGGAGCTAGCAATCAGCCCCAGCATTTT
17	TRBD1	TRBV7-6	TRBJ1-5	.	CASSAGTGYGESQPQHF	TGTGCCAGCAGCGCAGGGACAGGGTATGGGGAAAGTCAGCCCCAGCATTTT
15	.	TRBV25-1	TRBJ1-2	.	CASSPESDSYYGYTF	TGTGCCAGCAGTCCTGAATCGGACAGCTACTATGGCTACACCTTC
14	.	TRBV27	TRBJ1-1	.	CASSSRLQNTEAFF	TGTGCCAGCAGTTCGCGACTGCAGAACACTGAAGCTTTCTTT
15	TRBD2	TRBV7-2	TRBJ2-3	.	CASSLGLAGTDTQYF	TGTGCCAGCAGCTTAGGACTAGCGGGGACAGATACGCAGTATTTT
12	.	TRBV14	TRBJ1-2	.	CASSQGVDGYTF	TGTGCCAGCAGCCAAGGAGTGGATGGCTACACCTTC
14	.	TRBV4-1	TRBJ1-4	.	CASSQDRAGEKLFF	TGCGCCAGCAGCCAAGATCGAGCAGGTGAAAAACTGTTTTTT
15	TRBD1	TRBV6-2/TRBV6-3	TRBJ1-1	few	CASSLLGQGVVEAFF	TGTGCCAGCAGTTTGTTGGGACAGGGGGTAGTCGAAGCTTTCTTT
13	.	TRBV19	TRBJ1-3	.	CASSAGSGNTIYF	TGTGCCAGTAGTGCGGGGTCTGGAAACACCATATATTTT
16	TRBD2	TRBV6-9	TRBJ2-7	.	CASSQKGLAGKDEQYF	TGTGCCAGCAGCCAGAAGGGGCTAGCGGGGAAAGACGAGCAGTACTTC
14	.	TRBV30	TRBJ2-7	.	CAWSRPGSRGEQYF	TGTGCCTGGAGTCGACCAGGGTCAAGGGGCGAGCAGTACTTC
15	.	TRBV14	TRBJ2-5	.	CASSQLTGPQETQYF	TGTGCCAGCAGCCAACTTACAGGGCCCCAAGAGACCCAGTACTTC
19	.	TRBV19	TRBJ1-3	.	CASTLSPRDLSPTGNTIYF	TGTGCCAGTACCCTTTCGCCTCGGGATCTTTCACCCACTGGAAACACCATATATTTT
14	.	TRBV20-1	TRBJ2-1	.	CSASRSGSYNEQFF	TGCAGTGCTAGTCGGAGCGGTTCCTACAATGAGCAGTTCTTC
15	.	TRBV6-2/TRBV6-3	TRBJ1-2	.	CASSYSGGAMDGYTF	TGTGCCAGCAGTTACTCTGGGGGGGCCATGGATGGCTACACCTTC
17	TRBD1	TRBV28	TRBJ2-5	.	CASSPLLLGQVEETQYF	TGTGCCAGCAGTCCGCTACTTCTGGGACAGGTAGAAGAGACCCAGTACTTC
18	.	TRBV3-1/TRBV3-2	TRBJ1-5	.	CASRFRGGAQYSNQPQHF	TGTGCCAGCAGGTTCCGAGGGGGTGCACAATATAGCAATCAGCCCCAGCATTTT
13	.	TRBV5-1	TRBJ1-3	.	CASSRDTGNTIYF	TGCGCCAGCAGCCGGGACACCGGAAACACCATATATTTT
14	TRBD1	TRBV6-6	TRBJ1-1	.	CASSSGTGFTEAFF	TGTGCCAGCAGTTCCGGGACAGGGTTCACTGAAGCTTTCTTT
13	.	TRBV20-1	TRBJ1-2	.	CSASPPGNYGYTF	TGCAGTGCTAGTCCGCCCGGTAACTATGGCTACACCTTC
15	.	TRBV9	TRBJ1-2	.	CASSVSAGANYGYTF	TGTGCCAGCAGCGTATCGGCAGGGGCCAACTATGGCTACACCTTC
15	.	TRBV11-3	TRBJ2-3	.	CASSYGYWGEDTQYF	TGTGCCAGCAGTTATGGGTACTGGGGGGAGGATACGCAGTATTTT
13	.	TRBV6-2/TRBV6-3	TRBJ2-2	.	CASSYLYTGELFF	TGTGCCAGCAGTTACCTTTACACCGGGGAGCTGTTTTTT
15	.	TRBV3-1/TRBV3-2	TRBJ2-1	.	CASSPTESSYNEQFF	TGTGCCAGCAGCCCAACAGAGAGCTCCTACAATGAGCAGTTCTTC
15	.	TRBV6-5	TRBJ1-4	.	CASGQGAGRHEKLFF	TGTGCCAGCGGCCAAGGGGCAGGACGGCATGAAAAACTGTTTTTT
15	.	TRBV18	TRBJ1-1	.	CASSPPGRMSTEAFF	TGTGCCAGCTCACCACCGGGCAGAATGAGCACTGAAGCTTTCTTT
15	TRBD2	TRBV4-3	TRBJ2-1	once	CASSHGTSGVNEQFF	TGCGCCAGCAGCCACGGGACTAGCGGGGTCAATGAGCAGTTCTTC
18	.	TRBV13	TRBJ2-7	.	CASSLASPKDTDSYEQYF	TGTGCCAGCAGCTTAGCGTCCCCTAAGGACACGGATTCCTACGAGCAGTACTTC
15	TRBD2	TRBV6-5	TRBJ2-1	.	CAISGGLAGYNEQFF	TGTGCCATCTCGGGGGGACTAGCGGGTTACAATGAGCAGTTCTTC
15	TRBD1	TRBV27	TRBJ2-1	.	CASSLQVGTGNEQFF	TGTGCCAGCAGTTTACAGGTCGGGACAGGGAATGAGCAGTTCTTC
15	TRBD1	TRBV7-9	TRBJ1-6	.	CASSLARQGNSPLHF	TGTGCCAGCAGCCTCGCCAGACAGGGAAATTCACCCCTCCACTTT
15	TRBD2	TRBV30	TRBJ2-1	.	CAWSGTSNSYNEQFF	TGTGCCTGGAGTGGGACTAGCAATTCCTACAATGAGCAGTTCTTC
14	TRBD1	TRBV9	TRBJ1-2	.	CASSNRQGNYGYTF	TGTGCCAGCAGCAATCGACAGGGAAACTATGGCTACACCTTC
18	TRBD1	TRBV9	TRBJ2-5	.	CASSPPGAGGDIKETQYF	TGTGCCAGCAGCCCCCCAGGGGCAGGGGGAGATATAAAAGAGACCCAGTACTTC
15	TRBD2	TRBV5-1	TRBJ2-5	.	CASSLEGLARETQYF	TGCGCCAGCAGCTTGGAGGGACTAGCGAGGGAGACCCAGTACTTC
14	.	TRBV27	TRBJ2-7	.	CASSPPGSSYEQYF	TGTGCCAGCAGTCCCCCCGGGAGTTCCTACGAGCAGTACTTC
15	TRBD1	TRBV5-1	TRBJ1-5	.	CASSFGTGYNQPQHF	TGCGCCAGCAGCTTCGGGACAGGATACAATCAGCCCCAGCATTTT
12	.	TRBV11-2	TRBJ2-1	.	CASSPGADEQFF	TGTGCCAGCAGCCCAGGGGCAGATGAGCAGTTCTTC
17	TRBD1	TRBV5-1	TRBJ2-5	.	CASSLGVSGTGEETQYF	TGCGCCAGCAGCTTGGGGGTCTCCGGGACAGGGGAAGAGACCCAGTACTTC
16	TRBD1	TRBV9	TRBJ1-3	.	CASSPRQGITGNTIYF	TGTGCCAGCAGCCCTCGACAGGGGATCACTGGAAACACCATATATTTT
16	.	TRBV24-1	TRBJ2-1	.	CATSDSRGAMENEQFF	TGTGCCACCAGTGATTCCCGGGGGGCCATGGAAAATGAGCAGTTCTTC
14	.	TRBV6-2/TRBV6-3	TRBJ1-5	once	CASSYGGGFQPQHF	TGTGCCAGCAGTTACGGGGGCGGTTTTCAGCCCCAGCATTTT
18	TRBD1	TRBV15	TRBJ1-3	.	CATSRDQTPGGEGNTIYF	TGTGCCACCAGCAGAGACCAAACTCCAGGGGGCGAGGGAAACACCATATATTTT
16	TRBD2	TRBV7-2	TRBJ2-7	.	CASSPPGLGGAYEQYF	TGTGCCAGCAGCCCGCCAGGGTTGGGGGGGGCCTACGAGCAGTACTTC
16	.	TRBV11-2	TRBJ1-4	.	CASSRIRGTSREKLFF	TGTGCCAGCAGTCGAATCAGGGGAACAAGTCGAGAAAAACTGTTTTTT